The 30 T cell receptor beta chains below were found in one sample sequenced in a study of long-term antiretroviral therapy in people with HIV. At the survey level, the v3.0 immunoSEQ assay was run. Only in-frame clones appear in the TCRdb table, and some are missing; sequencing was by immunoSEQ multiplex PCR. The data show 30,000 to 40,000 clones, with almost 97% seen just once and approximately 2.9% held by the top ten. Here the sequenced sample was unsorted PBMCs, taken 6.9 years after starting antiretroviral therapy. Every receptor here comes from a young man with HIV.

The rearrangement links TRBV9 to TRBJ1-2, with no clear D. CDR1 SGDLS and CDR2 YYNGEE come from the germline V gene. The CDR3 totals 13 residues. The V and J ends lost 0 bases and 5 bases respectively, with 8 bases between them. CDR3 bases: TGTGCCAGCAGCGTAGCTAAAGGGTATGGCTACACCTTC. The encoded protein is CASSVAKGYGYTF.

The chain carries TRBV6-6 and TRBJ2-7; TRBD1 matches 8 bases. The length of the CDR3 is 14 residues. CDR1 and CDR2 (germline): MNHNY, SVGAGI (reference sequence). Unmatched junction bases numbered 1, after V lost 0 bases and J lost 3 bases. CDR3 residues: CASSYSGQDYEQYF. CDR3 coding DNA: TGTGCCAGCAGTTACTCGGGACAGGACTACGAGCAGTACTTC.

The chain couples TRBV6-1 to TRBJ1-5; D remains ambiguous. There are 14 residues in the CDR3. Germline lookup yields CDR1 MNHNS and CDR2 SASEGT. The V end was cut by 6 bases, the J end by 2 bases, with 11 bases between. The CDR3 DNA is TGTGCCAGCAGGGAGGGTATAGGCAATCAGCCCCAGCATTTT. This encodes CASREGIGNQPQHF.

This chain links TRBV6-1 with TRBJ1-2; D is undetermined. Germline CDR1 reads MNHNS; CDR2 reads SASEGT. This CDR3 is built from 14 residues. V was trimmed by 0 bases and J by 2 bases, leaving 7 bases between them. The CDR3 DNA follows: TGTGCCAGCAGTGAAGCTGCAGACAACTATGGCTACACCTTC. Its protein product is CASSEAADNYGYTF.

The chain is built from TRBV29-1 and TRBJ2-5; TRBD2 matches 7 bases. Losses at the gene ends were 4 bases for V and 7 bases for J; bases not matched to a gene: 9. CDR1 SQVTM and CDR2 ANQGSEA come from the germline V gene. The CDR3 runs 13 residues. CDR3 DNA: TGCAGCGTTGTAGCTCGGGAGGCAAGGACCCAGTACTTC. Translation: CSVVAREARTQYF.

This chain connects TRBV7-9 to TRBJ1-2; D is possibly TRBD1 (5 bases). Germline V gene lookup returns CDR1 SEHNR and CDR2 FQNEAQ (reference sequence). V lost 5 bases and J lost 8, with 18 bases in between. CDR3 length equals 14 residues. Here the CDR3 DNA reads TGTGCCAGCAGCGAAAAACGGGACGGCGGGGGCTACACCTTC. Encoded protein: CASSEKRDGGGYTF.

V is TRBV4-3 and J is TRBJ1-2; D uncertain. Germline V CDR1 and CDR2: LGHNA, YSLEER. This CDR3 spans 17 amino acids. Between the trimmed V and J ends, which lost 0 bases and 4 bases, there was a span of 18 bases. The CDR3 sequence: CASSQDLLSPGFYGYTF. CDR3 in DNA: TGCGCCAGCAGCCAAGATCTTTTATCCCCGGGATTCTATGGCTACACCTTC.

CDR3 sequence (DNA): TGTGCCAGCAGCGGGGCGGGGGAGCAGTACTTC. It yields the protein CASSGAGEQYF. This chain links TRBV27 with TRBJ2-7; TRBD2 might be the D (6 bases). The CDR3 is 11 residues long. V lost 6 bases to trimming and J lost 7 bases, with 10 bases between them. Germline loops: CDR1 MNHEY, CDR2 SMNVEV (reference sequence).

The V call is TRBV18, the J call TRBJ1-3; no firm D call. Trimming took off 3 bases at V and 0 bases at J, with 9 bases between the two ends. The CDR3 sequence is 15 residues long. Germline assignment: CDR1 KGHSH and CDR2 LQKENI. For the CDR3, the DNA is TGTGCCAGCTCACCGGTCGGTCACTCTGGAAACACCATATATTTT. It is translated as CASSPVGHSGNTIYF.

The rearrangement uses TRBV15 and TRBJ2-2, with 7 bases lining up with TRBD1. Germline lookup yields CDR1 LNHNV and CDR2 YYDKDF (reference sequence). The CDR3 runs to 16 residues. Losses at the gene ends were 2 bases for V and 5 bases for J; bases not matched to a gene: 8. The CDR3 bases are TGTGCCACCAGCAGACCAGACAGGGTAGGGACCGGGGAGCTGTTTTTT. This encodes CATSRPDRVGTGELFF. The whole variable domain, remainder taken from reference TRBV15 and TRBJ2-2, is DAMVIQNPRYQVTQFGKPVTLSCSQTLNHNVMYWYQQKSSQAPKLLFHYYDKDFNNEADTPDNFQSRRPNTSFCFLDIRSPGLGDTAMYLCATSRPDRVGTGELFFGEGSRLTVL.

This clone was found once. J is TRBJ2-3 and V is TRBV11-2; D not resolved. Per germline, CDR1 SGHAT and CDR2 FQNNGV. The CDR3 sequence is 14 residues long. V was cut by 0 bases and J by 1 base, with 5 bases left in between. CDR3 DNA sequence: TGTGCCAGCAGCTTAGATCGAGGCACAGATACGCAGTATTTT. Translating it yields CASSLDRGTDTQYF.

The genes are TRBV9 and TRBJ2-7, with D possibly being TRBD1 (5 bases). The CDR3 runs 13 residues. Trimming took off 5 bases at V and 3 bases at J, with 12 bases between the two ends. CDR1 SGDLS and CDR2 YYNGEE come from the germline V gene. The DNA of the CDR3 is TGTGCCAGCAGTCAGGGAATGGGCTACGAGCAGTACTTC. Translating it yields CASSQGMGYEQYF. Variable domain in full (rest from reference TRBV9 and TRBJ2-7): DSGVTQTPKHLITATGQRVTLRCSPRSGDLSVYWYQQSLDQGLQFLIQYYNGEERAKGNILERFSAQQFPDLHSELNLSSLELGDSALYFCASSQGMGYEQYFGPGTRLTVT.

The chain combines TRBV7-2 with TRBJ2-5; unclear D gene. Trimming pared 1 base from V and 0 bases from J, leaving 6 bases between. CDR1 SGHTA and CDR2 FQGNSA come from the germline V gene. The CDR3 runs 14 residues. The CDR3 DNA is TGTGCCAGCAGCTTAGATCAAAACCAAGAGACCCAGTACTTC. The encoded protein is CASSLDQNQETQYF.

This chain joins TRBV11-3 and TRBJ2-1; 14 nucleotides align to TRBD2. V dropped 3 bases and J dropped 9; count of bases not matched to a gene: 1. Germline loops: CDR1 SGHNT, CDR2 YENEEA. The CDR3 sequence is 14 residues long. CDR3: CASSLTSGGGEQFF. The CDR3 DNA sequence: TGTGCCAGCAGCTTGACTAGCGGGGGGGGTGAGCAGTTCTTC.

V is TRBV7-8 and J is TRBJ1-1, with TRBD1 matching over 8 bases. This CDR3 is built from 14 residues. The germline V gene encodes CDR1 SGHVS and CDR2 FQNEAQ. With V trimmed by 4 bases and J by 2 bases, 3 bases remained unmatched. CDR3 in DNA: TGTGCCAGCAGCTCCGGACAGGGTAACACTGAAGCTTTCTTT. Translating it yields CASSSGQGNTEAFF.

The V and J genes are TRBV11-1 and TRBJ2-2; TRBD2 might be the D (7 bases). CDR3 length equals 15 residues. Per the germline V gene, CDR1 is SGHAT and CDR2 is FQDESV (reference sequence). V was shortened by 8 bases and J by 0 bases, with 13 bases between the two germline ends. CDR3 DNA sequence: TGTGCCAGCCGGGCGCGGGGGCCGAACACCGGGGAGCTGTTTTTT. Translated, it gives CASRARGPNTGELFF.

This chain joins TRBV27 and TRBJ2-7, with D maybe TRBD2 (7 bases). This CDR3 region has 16 residues. Germline V lookup: CDR1 MNHEY, CDR2 SMNVEV (reference sequence). V was pared by 11 bases and J by 0 bases, with 23 bases between. CDR3 loop: CAGPSGEGEGSYEQYF. CDR3 DNA: TGTGCCGGACCCTCCGGCGAGGGGGAGGGCTCCTACGAGCAGTACTTC.

V is TRBV12-5 and J is TRBJ2-2, with D uncertain. The length of the CDR3 is 13 residues. V was cut by 4 bases and J by 6 bases, with 9 bases left in between. In germline, CDR1 is LGHNT, CDR2 FRNRAP. The CDR3 protein is CASGWPPSGELFF. As DNA, the CDR3 is TGTGCTAGTGGTTGGCCCCCTTCCGGGGAGCTGTTTTTT. Based on the CDR3 plus reference TRBV12-5 and TRBJ2-2, the full variable domain is DARVTQTPRHKVTEMGQEVTMRCQPILGHNTVFWYRQTMMQGLELLAYFRNRAPLDDSGMPKDRFSAEMPDATLATLKIQPSEPRDSAVYFCASGWPPSGELFFGEGSRLTVL.

This sequence joins TRBV7-2 and TRBJ2-7, with 11 positions matching TRBD2. The CDR3 loop spans 15 amino acids. With V trimmed by 4 bases and J by 4 bases, 6 bases remained unmatched. Germline V gives CDR1 SGHTA, CDR2 FQGNSA. This chain's CDR3 is CASSSEGLADYEQYF. CDR3 bases: TGTGCCAGCAGCTCAGAGGGACTAGCGGATTACGAGCAGTACTTC.

V and J are TRBV29-1 and TRBJ2-1; 14 nucleotides match TRBD2. The germline gives CDR1 SQVTM, CDR2 ANQGSEA. This CDR3 is built from 14 residues. V shed 6 bases, J shed 6 bases, and the junction held 4 bases outside the gene matches. CDR3 amino acids: CSVGLAGVGNEQFF. Written as DNA, the CDR3 is TGCAGCGTGGGACTAGCGGGAGTCGGCAATGAGCAGTTCTTC.

The V gene is TRBV30, the J gene TRBJ2-7; 8 positions agree with TRBD1. CDR1 GTSNPN and CDR2 SVGIG come from the germline V gene (reference sequence). The CDR3 is made up of 14 amino acids. The junction had 6 bases not matched to a gene; V was cut back by 5 bases and J by 0 bases. For the CDR3, the DNA is TGTGCCTGGGCCGGGACAGGTTTCTCCTACGAGCAGTACTTC. This gives the protein CAWAGTGFSYEQYF.

This clone was seen just once. The V gene is TRBV29-1, the J gene TRBJ2-3; D might be TRBD1 or TRBD2, each matching 5 bases. This CDR3 contains 13 residues. The V end lost 7 bases, the J end lost 9 bases, and 20 bases lay between the germline ends. From germline, CDR1 is SQVTM and CDR2 ANQGSEA. The DNA for the CDR3 is TGCAGCGCTGGGGGACGGCTCCTGGGGACGCAGTATTTT. Translating gives CSAGGRLLGTQYF.

The J gene is TRBJ1-2, the V gene TRBV6-1, with no clear D. The CDR3 is made up of 12 amino acids. Germline V gene lookup returns CDR1 MNHNS and CDR2 SASEGT. Trimming shortened V by 2 bases and J by 8 bases, and 9 bases separated the two germline ends. CDR3 residues: CASSESGWGYTF. In DNA, the CDR3 is TGTGCCAGCAGTGAATCCGGCTGGGGCTACACCTTC.

V gene TRBV9 combines with J gene TRBJ2-5; TRBD1 matches 8 bases. J lost 4 bases, V lost 0 bases, and 8 bases had no gene match. The CDR3 totals 16 residues. Germline lookup yields CDR1 SGDLS and CDR2 YYNGEE. The CDR3 protein is CASSVGPDRGGETQYF. CDR3 nucleotides: TGTGCCAGCAGCGTAGGGCCAGACAGGGGAGGAGAGACCCAGTACTTC.

This clone appeared a single time. J is TRBJ2-5 and V is TRBV5-1; D is perhaps TRBD1 (6 bases). Germline assignment: CDR1 SGHRS and CDR2 YFSETQ. V shed 7 bases and J shed 0 bases, with 13 bases lying between them. This CDR3 region has 14 residues. The CDR3 loop is CASGRTANQETQYF. CDR3 coding DNA: TGCGCCAGCGGTAGGACAGCCAACCAAGAGACCCAGTACTTC.

By sample fraction, this clone is medium-sized. The chain combines TRBV2 with TRBJ1-5; 7 positions match TRBD1. Per germline, CDR1 SNHLY and CDR2 FYNNEI. CDR3 length: 14 amino acids. The V segment lost 6 bases and the J segment 6 bases; nucleotides outside the gene matches: 8. The CDR3 DNA sequence: TGTGCCAGCAGGGATGAGACAGGGCCTCAGCCCCAGCATTTT. This encodes CASRDETGPQPQHF.

V gene TRBV30 combines with J gene TRBJ1-2, with 8 bases fitting TRBD1. Trimming cost V 4 bases and J 2 bases; bases outside gene matches: 3. Germline assignment: CDR1 GTSNPN and CDR2 SVGIG (reference sequence). This CDR3 has 13 residues. The CDR3, as DNA: TGTGCCTGGACAGGGGGCGGGAACTATGGCTACACCTTC. It is translated as CAWTGGGNYGYTF.

The rearrangement joins TRBV18 to TRBJ1-2; D not certain. CDR1 and CDR2 from the germline V gene are KGHSH and LQKENI. The CDR3 contains 14 residues. The V gene lost 2 bases and the J gene lost 5 bases, with 12 bases spanning the gap. In nucleotides, the CDR3 is TGTGCCAGCTCACCAGGGATCCTCCGTTATGGCTACACCTTC. Amino acids: CASSPGILRYGYTF.

The J gene is TRBJ1-6, the V gene TRBV7-2; D uncertain. The CDR3 sequence is 11 residues long. Trimming shortened V by 5 bases and J by 7 bases, and 3 bases separated the two germline ends. Looked up from germline, CDR1 is SGHTA and CDR2 is FQGNSA. The CDR3 reads CASSLNSPLHF. CDR3 DNA sequence: TGTGCCAGCAGCCTCAATTCACCCCTCCACTTT.

This chain joins TRBV10-3 and TRBJ2-1; D is undetermined. The CDR3 has 14 residues. Trimming stripped 2 bases from V and 5 bases from J, with 10 bases between. Germline CDR1 reads ENHRY; CDR2 reads SYGVKD. CDR3 sequence (DNA): TGTGCCATCAGTGAGGAGAGCGTAGACAATGAGCAGTTCTTC. It specifies CAISEESVDNEQFF.